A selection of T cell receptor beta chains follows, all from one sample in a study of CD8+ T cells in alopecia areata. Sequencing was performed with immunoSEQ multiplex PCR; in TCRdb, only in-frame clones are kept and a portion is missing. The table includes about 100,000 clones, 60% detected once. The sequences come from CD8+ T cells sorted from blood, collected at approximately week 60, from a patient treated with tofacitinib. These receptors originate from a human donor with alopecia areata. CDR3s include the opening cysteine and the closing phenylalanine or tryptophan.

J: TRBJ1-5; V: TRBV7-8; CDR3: CASSEGASQPQHF
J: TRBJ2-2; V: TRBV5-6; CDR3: CASSLGKELFF
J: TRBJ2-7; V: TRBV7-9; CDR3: CASSLRTPYEQYF
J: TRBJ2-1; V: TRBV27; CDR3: CASKRETGQYNEQFF
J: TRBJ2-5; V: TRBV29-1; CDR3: CSVEWGQGRLVVRTQYF
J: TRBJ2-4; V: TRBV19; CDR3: CASSVDRKNIQYF
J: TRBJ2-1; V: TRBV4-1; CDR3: CASSLKFNYNEQFF
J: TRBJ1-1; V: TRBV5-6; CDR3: CASSAGRYEAFF
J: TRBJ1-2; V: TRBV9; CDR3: CASSRSFKVGGYTF
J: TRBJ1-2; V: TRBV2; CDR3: CASQLLRNYGYTF
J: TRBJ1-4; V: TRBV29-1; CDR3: CSAKAEILFF
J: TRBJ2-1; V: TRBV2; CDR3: CASRGRTGGSYNEQFF
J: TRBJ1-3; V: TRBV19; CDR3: CASSNTGRNTIYF
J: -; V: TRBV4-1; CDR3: CASSQGAGYEQYF
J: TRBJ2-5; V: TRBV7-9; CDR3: CASSSRSQGSETQYF
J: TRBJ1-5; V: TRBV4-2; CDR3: CASSQDWSFSGSQPQHF
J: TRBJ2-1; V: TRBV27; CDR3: CASSLFSGTGGYNEQFF
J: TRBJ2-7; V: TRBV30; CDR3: CAWSVQAYEQYF
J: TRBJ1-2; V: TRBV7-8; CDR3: CASSLVLTNYGYTF
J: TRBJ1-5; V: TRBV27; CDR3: CASSLRTGSNQPQHF
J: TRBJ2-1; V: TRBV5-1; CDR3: CASRSWGDSYNEQFF
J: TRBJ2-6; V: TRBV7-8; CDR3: CASSMDRAGANVLTF
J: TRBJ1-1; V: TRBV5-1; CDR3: CASSWTGMNTEAFF
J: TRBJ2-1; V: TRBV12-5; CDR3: CASGGAGGLSEQFF
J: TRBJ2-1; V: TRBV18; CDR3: CASSPRSSGGHNEQFF
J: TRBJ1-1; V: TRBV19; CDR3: CASSMGSSTEAFF
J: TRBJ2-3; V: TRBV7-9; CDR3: CASSFGDTQYF
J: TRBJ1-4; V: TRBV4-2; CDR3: CASSQDLGAFEKLFF
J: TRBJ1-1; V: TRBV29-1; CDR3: CSVEGDSGAAFF
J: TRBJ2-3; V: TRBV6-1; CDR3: CASSDPRDPRTDTQYF
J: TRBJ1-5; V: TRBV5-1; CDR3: CASSLEGLNQPQHF
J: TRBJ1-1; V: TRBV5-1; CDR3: CASSLGWAEAFF
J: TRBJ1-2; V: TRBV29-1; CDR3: CSVPDGGQGVFGYTF
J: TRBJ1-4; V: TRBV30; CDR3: CAWRGLINEKLFF
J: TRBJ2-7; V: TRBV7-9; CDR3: CASSLARQGSYEQYF
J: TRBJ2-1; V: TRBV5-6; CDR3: CASSFRFRTSVNNEQFF
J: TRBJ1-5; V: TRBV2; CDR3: CASSGTGRNQPQHF
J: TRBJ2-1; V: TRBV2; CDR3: CASSEEGSYNEQFF
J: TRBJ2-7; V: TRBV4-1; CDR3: CASSQDWSEQYF
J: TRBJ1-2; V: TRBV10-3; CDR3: CATGQANYGYTF
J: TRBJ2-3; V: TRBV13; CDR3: CASSLGWYGRTDTQYF
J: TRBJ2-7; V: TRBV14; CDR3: CASSQGGGHEQYF
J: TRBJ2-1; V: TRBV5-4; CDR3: CASSVDRGLITVF
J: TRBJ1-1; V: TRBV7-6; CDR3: CASSLPRGRNTEAFF
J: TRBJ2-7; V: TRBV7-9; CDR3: CASSLNYAEQYF